The clone carrying this T cell receptor beta chain was found many times. Total RNA, at least 5.5 micrograms per sample, came from PBMCs. V gave up 7 bases and J gave up 6 bases; unmatched junction bases: 3. This CDR3 region has 13 residues. CDR1 and CDR2 from the germline V gene are SQVTM and ANQGSEA. The data were taken from a study of blood T cells in healthy people across ages. It was with a sample-barcoded 5' primer and a J-beta primer mix that a second PCR of roughly 7 to 12 cycles was run. TCRdb re-derived calls from the 5' RACE reads in MiXCR, one entry per CDR3 protein. The table records roughly 800,000 distinct CDR3 sequences, roughly 60% of them present only once.

The clonotype comes from a man younger than 40 in good health. The sequenced material came from blood. V gene TRBV29-1 combines with J gene TRBJ2-4, with 13 bases that match TRBD2. Here the CDR3 reads CSAGTSGTNIQYF. DNA for the CDR3: TGCAGCGCCGGGACTAGCGGGACAAACATTCAGTACTTC.